These 23 T cell receptor beta chains originate from one sample sequenced in a study of blood T cells in healthy people across ages. Through a sample-barcoded 5' primer and a J-beta primer mix, a second PCR was run for roughly 7 to 11 cycles. TCRdb used MiXCR to reprocess the 5' RACE reads, holding one entry per CDR3 protein. The sample consists of roughly 560,000 distinct CDR3 sequences, 20% to 30% of them appearing once. The same sample was also used in a study of T cells of mothers and their children.

Sequenced sample: blood. The receptors derive from a boy aged 5-17 years in good health.

There are a few counts of this clonotype. The chain links TRBV29-1 to TRBJ2-7; TRBD1 or TRBD2 may be the D gene (5 bases each). Germline-derived CDR1 and CDR2 are SQVTM and ANQGSEA. The CDR3 runs to 13 residues. Deletions cut 4 bases from V and 2 bases from J, with 12 bases between. DNA of the CDR3: TGCAGCGTTGGGGGTGGGGGAACCTACGAGCAGTACTTC. Translating gives CSVGGGGTYEQYF.

The DNA for the CDR3 is TGTGCCAGCAGCTTAGATTGGACTCGCACCGGGGAGCTGTTTTTT. Translating gives CASSLDWTRTGELFF. V and J are TRBV11-1 and TRBJ2-2, with a weak D call TRBD2 (5 bases). This CDR3 comprises 15 residues. The germline V gene encodes CDR1 SGHAT and CDR2 FQDESV (reference sequence). With 1 base removed from V and 4 bases from J, the gap between germline ends came to 10 bases. Full variable domain (outside the CDR3, taken from reference TRBV11-1 and TRBJ2-2): EAEVAQSPRYKITEKSQAVAFWCDPISGHATLYWYRQILGQGPELLVQFQDESVVDDSQLPKDRFSAERLKGVDSTLKIQPAELGDSAMYLCASSLDWTRTGELFFGEGSRLTVL.

The table lists this clonotype with a few counts. V gene TRBV4-3 combines with J gene TRBJ2-5; 12 positions match TRBD2. Germline CDR1 and CDR2: LGHNA and YSLEER. Germline trimming cut 5 bases from V and 5 bases from J; bases unmatched to any gene: 6. CDR3 size: 15 residues. CDR3 sequence reads: CASSDLAGGPETQYF. The CDR3 DNA follows: TGCGCCAGCAGCGACCTAGCGGGGGGGCCGGAGACCCAGTACTTC.

The chain recombines TRBV12-3 or TRBV12-4 with TRBJ1-2, with TRBD1 matching over 8 bases. The CDR3 has 14 amino acids. V shed 5 bases and J 3 bases; nucleotides not matched to a gene: 5. The CDR3 reads CASSRGGQDYGYTF. CDR3 DNA sequence: TGTGCCAGCAGTCGAGGGGGACAGGACTATGGCTACACCTTC.

Ten or more counts support this clonotype. The gene calls are TRBV6-7 and TRBJ2-1, with 15 bases that match TRBD2. TRBV6-7 is an ORF, with its function uncertain. The CDR3 is made up of 16 amino acids. V lost 6 bases and J lost 7; bases outside the gene matches: 7. The chain's CDR3 is CASRSGLAGGPNEQFF. CDR3 sequence (DNA): TGTGCCAGCAGATCCGGACTAGCGGGAGGGCCTAATGAGCAGTTCTTC.

This clonotype occurred once. The J gene is TRBJ2-2, the V gene TRBV14; no clear D gene. The ends were cut back, 4 bases at V and 6 bases at J, with 9 bases in the middle. The CDR3 runs to 13 residues. CDR1 is SGHDN and CDR2 is FVKESK in the germline V gene. Here the CDR3 DNA reads TGTGCCAGCAGCCCTCGGGTGGCCGGGGAGCTGTTTTTT. Amino acid sequence: CASSPRVAGELFF.

As concerns this clonotype: Its ends do not fully match the called genes, so a read error is possible. The V and J genes are TRBV6-2 or TRBV6-3 and TRBJ1-2; no definite D call. Germline-derived CDR1 and CDR2 are MNHEY and SVGEGT. The CDR3 spans 13 residues. CDR3: CASSPPGLYGHTF. Here the CDR3 DNA reads TGTGCCAGCAGTCCCCCGGGCCTCTATGGCCACACCTTC.

In this sample, this clonotype turned up a few times. This chain links TRBV27 with TRBJ1-1, with D maybe TRBD1 (5 bases). CDR3 size: 14 residues. From germline, CDR1 is MNHEY and CDR2 SMNVEV (reference sequence). Trimming took off 2 bases at V and 2 bases at J, with 9 bases between the two ends. In DNA form, the CDR3 reads TGTGCCAGCAGTTTAACAGGCCCCAACACTGAAGCTTTCTTT. This sequence encodes CASSLTGPNTEAFF.

This clonotype showed up just a few times. V and J are TRBV2 and TRBJ1-4; D might be TRBD1 (5 bases). Deletions cut 4 bases from V and 6 bases from J, with 21 bases between. Looked up from germline, CDR1 is SNHLY and CDR2 is FYNNEI. The CDR3 is 17 residues long. The CDR3 protein is CASSVVGVGTWDEKLFF. In DNA form, the CDR3 reads TGTGCCAGCAGTGTCGTCGGGGTGGGGACTTGGGATGAAAAACTGTTTTTT.

This clonotype has just a few counts. CDR3 sequence (DNA): TGTGCCAGCAGTTTACTGTCGGGGGGACGCGAGACCCAGTACTTC. Translation: CASSLLSGGRETQYF. V is TRBV28 and J is TRBJ2-5, with 7 bases that match TRBD2. The CDR3 has 15 amino acids. Per germline, CDR1 MDHEN and CDR2 SYDVKM. After removal of 2 bases from V and 5 bases from J, the junction contained 8 bases not matched to a gene.

This clonotype was recorded a few times. The chain joins TRBV24-1 to TRBJ2-1, with D tentatively TRBD1 (6 bases). The DNA end lines up better with TRBJ2-5; the J call may be wrong. Germline-derived CDR1 and CDR2 are KGHDR and SFDVKD. This CDR3 contains 13 residues. This CDR3 reads CATSMGARETQYF. The CDR3 nucleotides are TGTGCCACCAGTATGGGGGCTCGAGAGACCCAGTACTTC.

This CDR3 is CSVEMAVTTDTQYF. DNA for the CDR3: TGCAGCGTTGAGATGGCAGTAACCACAGATACGCAGTATTTT. The genes are TRBV29-1 and TRBJ2-3, with no clear D. This CDR3 spans 14 amino acids. Per germline, CDR1 SQVTM and CDR2 ANQGSEA. Trimming pared 3 bases from V and 2 bases from J, leaving 12 bases between.

This clonotype showed up just a few times. This chain's CDR3 is CASSQGNGLATGELFF. In DNA, the CDR3 is TGTGCCAGCAGCCAAGGGAACGGGCTGGCCACCGGGGAGCTGTTTTTT. The rearrangement joins TRBV4-2 to TRBJ2-2; D uncertain. Germline assignment: CDR1 LGHNA and CDR2 YNFKEQ. The CDR3 length is 16 residues. Trimming removed 1 base from V and 4 bases from J, with 13 bases in between.

This clonotype was recorded at least ten times. The chain joins TRBV7-8 to TRBJ2-5; TRBD1 aligns across 11 bases. The germline CDR1 and CDR2 sequences are SGHVS and FQNEAQ. There are 16 residues in the CDR3. J gave up 1 base and V 4 bases, and 5 bases lay outside the gene matches. Written as DNA, the CDR3 is TGTGCCAGCAGCTCCACCGGGACAGGGGGCCAAGAGACCCAGTACTTC. Translation: CASSSTGTGGQETQYF.

This rearrangement joins TRBV27 to TRBJ2-1, with D perhaps TRBD1 (6 bases). The J call is doubtful: the DNA matches TRBJ2-7 better. Germline V gives CDR1 MNHEY, CDR2 SMNVEV (reference sequence). This CDR3 is built from 13 residues. As DNA, the CDR3 is TGTGCCAGCAGTGAGGACAGCTCCTACGAGCAGTACTTC. Its translation is CASSEDSSYEQYF.

This chain links TRBV5-4 with TRBJ2-1; D is undetermined. V shed 7 bases and J shed 1 base, with 18 bases lying between them. This CDR3 is 16 amino acids long. The germline gives CDR1 SGHNT, CDR2 YYREEE (reference sequence). CDR3 DNA: TGTGCCAGCCAAATCTCCCCGGAGTTGTCCTACAATGAGCAGTTCTTC. This encodes CASQISPELSYNEQFF.

The chain is built from TRBV20-1 and TRBJ2-7, with 7 bases that match TRBD2. From germline, CDR1 is DFQATT and CDR2 SNEGSKA (reference sequence). Trimming took 3 bases from V and 3 from J; bases not matched to a gene: 5. The CDR3 spans 13 residues. The CDR3 spells CSARKRDHYEQYF. CDR3 coding DNA: TGCAGTGCTAGGAAGCGGGACCACTACGAGCAGTACTTC.

Here the CDR3 DNA reads TGTGCCAGCAGCCAAGTCGATAACAATGAGCAGTTCTTC. Translated, it gives CASSQVDNNEQFF. The genes are TRBV3-1 and TRBJ2-1; no reliable D call. CDR1 is LGHDT, CDR2 YNNKEL, per germline (reference sequence). Between the trimmed V and J ends, which lost 1 base and 5 bases, there was a span of 6 bases. The CDR3 length is 13 residues.

This clonotype was observed a handful of times. The V and J genes are TRBV5-1 and TRBJ1-4; tentative D call: TRBD1 (6 bases). The germline CDR1 and CDR2 sequences are SGHRS and YFSETQ. V was trimmed by 3 bases and J by 7 bases, leaving 25 bases between them. The CDR3 totals 18 residues. CDR3 residues: CASSYRQVSIHGGEKLFF. CDR3 DNA: TGCGCCAGCAGCTATCGACAGGTTTCTATTCATGGTGGTGAAAAACTGTTTTTT.

This clonotype appeared a few times. The rearrangement joins TRBV4-1 to TRBJ2-7; TRBD2 aligns across 9 bases. J lost 9 bases, V lost 1 base, and 13 bases had no gene match. Germline V gene sequence: CDR1 MGHRA, CDR2 YSYEKL. This CDR3 contains 16 residues. The CDR3 is CASSQAFFSGRDGQYF. For the CDR3, the DNA is TGCGCCAGCAGCCAAGCGTTTTTTAGCGGGAGAGACGGGCAGTACTTC.

In this sample, this clonotype turned up a few times. CDR3 sequence: CASSELGGAGELFF. CDR3 DNA sequence: TGTGCCAGCAGTGAATTGGGGGGGGCCGGGGAGCTGTTTTTT. The chain recombines TRBV25-1 with TRBJ2-2; 7 bases align to TRBD2. Germline assignment: CDR1 MGHDK and CDR2 SYGVNS. The CDR3 sequence is 14 residues long. The ends lost 1 base at V and 6 bases at J; junction bases unmatched: 2.

This clonotype was picked up a small number of times. Here the CDR3 reads CASSSPVTGVDTQYF. The CDR3 DNA follows: TGTGCCAGCAGTTCTCCGGTGACAGGGGTGGATACGCAGTATTTT. The chain links TRBV12-3 or TRBV12-4 to TRBJ2-3; 8 bases align to TRBD1. Trimming at V came to 4 bases and at J to 6 bases, leaving 9 bases not matched to a gene. This CDR3 comprises 15 residues.

The J gene is TRBJ1-5, the V gene TRBV2, with D hard to call. The V end was cut by 2 bases, the J end by 0 bases, with 8 bases between. CDR1 and CDR2 from the germline V gene are SNHLY and FYNNEI. The CDR3 has 15 amino acids. This CDR3 reads CASSESGYSNQPQHF. In DNA form, the CDR3 reads TGTGCCAGCAGTGAATCAGGTTATAGCAATCAGCCCCAGCATTTT.